This T cell receptor (beta chain) appears in the sequencing data of a study of tumor and adjacent non-tumor tissue in lung cancer. About the research overall: Aged 31 to 76 years, patients included under 13 men and about five women with stage I to III disease.

The CDR3 loop spans 13 amino acids. The V end lost 7 bases, the J end lost 0 bases, and 12 bases lay between the germline ends. Per germline, CDR1 SQVTM and CDR2 ANQGSEA. There are a few counts of this clonotype. Given a much more abundant clone one base away, this may be a read error. The library came from three nested PCR rounds adapted from ARM-PCR protocols. TCRdb reprocessed the multiplex PCR reads via MiXCR and lists one record per CDR3 protein. Of 60,000 to 85,000 distinct CDR3 sequences listed, 76% are singletons. RNA was extracted from bulk tissue without any cell sorting. More than 3 cm separated this lung sample from the edge of the tumor.

The sequence was collected from a man aged 70 or older with non-small cell lung cancer. Source material: distant non-tumor lung tissue. The chain carries TRBV29-1 and TRBJ1-2; D not certain. The CDR3 spells CSAPSATNYGYTF. In DNA, the CDR3 is TGCAGCGCCCCCTCCGCGACTAACTATGGCTACACCTTC.